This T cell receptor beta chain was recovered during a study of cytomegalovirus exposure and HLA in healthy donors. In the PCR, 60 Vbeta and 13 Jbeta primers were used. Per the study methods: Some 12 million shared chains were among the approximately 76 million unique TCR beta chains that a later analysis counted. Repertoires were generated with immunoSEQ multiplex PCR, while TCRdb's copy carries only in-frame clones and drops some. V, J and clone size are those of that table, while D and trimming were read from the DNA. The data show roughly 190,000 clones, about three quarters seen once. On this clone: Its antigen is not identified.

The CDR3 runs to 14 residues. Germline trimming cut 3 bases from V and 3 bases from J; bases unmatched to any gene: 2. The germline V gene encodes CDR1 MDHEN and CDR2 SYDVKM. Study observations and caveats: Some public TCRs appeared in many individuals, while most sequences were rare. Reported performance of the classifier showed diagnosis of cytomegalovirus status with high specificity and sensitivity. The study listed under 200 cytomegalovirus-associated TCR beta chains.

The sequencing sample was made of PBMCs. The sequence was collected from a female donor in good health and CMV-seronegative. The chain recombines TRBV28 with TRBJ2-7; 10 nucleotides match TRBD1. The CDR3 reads CASSFWDRGYEQYF. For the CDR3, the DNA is TGTGCCAGCAGTTTTTGGGACAGGGGCTACGAGCAGTACTTC.